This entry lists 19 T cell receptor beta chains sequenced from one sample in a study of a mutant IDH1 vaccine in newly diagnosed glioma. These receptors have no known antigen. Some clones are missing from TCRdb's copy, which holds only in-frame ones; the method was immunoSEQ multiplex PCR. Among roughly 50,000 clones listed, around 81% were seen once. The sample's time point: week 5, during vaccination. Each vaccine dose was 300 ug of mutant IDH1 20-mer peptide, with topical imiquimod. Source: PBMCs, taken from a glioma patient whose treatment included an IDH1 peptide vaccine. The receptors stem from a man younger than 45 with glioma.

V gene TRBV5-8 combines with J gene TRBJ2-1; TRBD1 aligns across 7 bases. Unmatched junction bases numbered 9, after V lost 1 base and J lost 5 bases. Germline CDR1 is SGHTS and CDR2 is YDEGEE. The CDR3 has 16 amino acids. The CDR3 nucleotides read TGTGCCAGCAGCTTGTTCGAGGGGGCCACGAACAATGAGCAGTTCTTC. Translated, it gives CASSLFEGATNNEQFF.

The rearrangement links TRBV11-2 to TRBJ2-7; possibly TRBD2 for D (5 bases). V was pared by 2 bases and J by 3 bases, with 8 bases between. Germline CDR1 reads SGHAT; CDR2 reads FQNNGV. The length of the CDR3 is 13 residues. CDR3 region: CASSLTGIYEQYF. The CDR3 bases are TGTGCCAGCAGCTTAACCGGGATCTACGAGCAGTACTTC.

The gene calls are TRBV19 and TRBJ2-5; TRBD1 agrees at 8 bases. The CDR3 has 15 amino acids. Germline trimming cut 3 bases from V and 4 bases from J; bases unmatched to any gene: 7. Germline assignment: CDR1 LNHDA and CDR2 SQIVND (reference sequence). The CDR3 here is CASSIQGAPGETQYF. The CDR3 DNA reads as TGTGCCAGTAGTATTCAGGGGGCCCCCGGAGAGACCCAGTACTTC.

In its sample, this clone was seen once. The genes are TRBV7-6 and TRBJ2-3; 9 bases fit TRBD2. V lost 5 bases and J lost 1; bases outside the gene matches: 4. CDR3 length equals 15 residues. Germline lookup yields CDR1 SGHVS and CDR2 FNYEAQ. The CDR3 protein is CASSQLAGGTDTQYF. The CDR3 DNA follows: TGTGCCAGCAGCCAACTAGCGGGCGGCACAGATACGCAGTATTTT.

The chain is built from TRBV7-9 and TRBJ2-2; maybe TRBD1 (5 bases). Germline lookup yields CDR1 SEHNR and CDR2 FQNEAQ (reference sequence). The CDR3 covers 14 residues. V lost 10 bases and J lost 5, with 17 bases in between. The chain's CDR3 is CATPPHRTTGELFF. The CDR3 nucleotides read TGTGCCACCCCCCCCCACAGGACGACCGGGGAGCTGTTTTTT.

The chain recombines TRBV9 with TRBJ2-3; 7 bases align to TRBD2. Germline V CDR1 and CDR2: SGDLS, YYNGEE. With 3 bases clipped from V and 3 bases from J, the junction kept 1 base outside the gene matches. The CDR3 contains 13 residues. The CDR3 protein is CASSAGLTDTQYF. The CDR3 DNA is TGTGCCAGCAGCGCGGGACTAACAGATACGCAGTATTTT.

The CDR3 nucleotides are TGTGCCAGCTCACCAACAGAGAATCAGCCCCAGCATTTT. It encodes CASSPTENQPQHF. The V gene is TRBV18, the J gene TRBJ1-5; D is unclear. This CDR3 has 13 amino acids. The V end lost 2 bases, the J end lost 4 bases, and 6 bases lay between the germline ends. The germline CDR1 and CDR2 sequences are KGHSH and LQKENI.

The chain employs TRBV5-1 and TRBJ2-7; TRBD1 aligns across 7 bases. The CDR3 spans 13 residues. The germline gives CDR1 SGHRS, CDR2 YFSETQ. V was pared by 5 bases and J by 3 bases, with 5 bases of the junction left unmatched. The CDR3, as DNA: TGCGCCAGCAGTCGGTCAGGGGGCTACGAGCAGTACTTC. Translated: CASSRSGGYEQYF.

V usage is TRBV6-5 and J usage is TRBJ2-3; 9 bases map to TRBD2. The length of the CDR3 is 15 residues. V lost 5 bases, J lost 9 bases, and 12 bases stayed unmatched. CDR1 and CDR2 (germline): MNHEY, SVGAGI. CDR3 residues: CASSPGLAKSRTQYF. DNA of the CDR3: TGTGCCAGCAGTCCGGGACTAGCTAAGTCCAGGACGCAGTATTTT.

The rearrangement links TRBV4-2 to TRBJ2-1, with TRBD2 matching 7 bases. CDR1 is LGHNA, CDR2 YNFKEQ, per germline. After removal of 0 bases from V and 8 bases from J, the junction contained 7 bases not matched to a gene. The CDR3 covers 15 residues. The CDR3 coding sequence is TGTGCCAGCAGCCAAGAAGGCAGCGGGGTCGATGAGCAGTTCTTC. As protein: CASSQEGSGVDEQFF.

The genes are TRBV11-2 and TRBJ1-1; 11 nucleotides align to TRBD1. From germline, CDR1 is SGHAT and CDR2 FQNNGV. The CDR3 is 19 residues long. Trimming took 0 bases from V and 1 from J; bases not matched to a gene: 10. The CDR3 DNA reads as TGTGCCAGCAGCTTAGATTCGGGACAGGGGGTATTTTGGAACACTGAAGCTTTCTTT. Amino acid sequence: CASSLDSGQGVFWNTEAFF.

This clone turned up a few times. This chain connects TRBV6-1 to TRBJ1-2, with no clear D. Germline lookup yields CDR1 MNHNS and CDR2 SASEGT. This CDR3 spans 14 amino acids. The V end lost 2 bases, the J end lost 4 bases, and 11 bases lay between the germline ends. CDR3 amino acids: CASSERASSYGYTF. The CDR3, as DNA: TGTGCCAGCAGTGAACGGGCCAGTTCCTATGGCTACACCTTC.

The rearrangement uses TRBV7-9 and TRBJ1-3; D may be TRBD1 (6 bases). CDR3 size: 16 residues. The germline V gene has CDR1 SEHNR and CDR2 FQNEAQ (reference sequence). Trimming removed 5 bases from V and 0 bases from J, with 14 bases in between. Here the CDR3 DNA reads TGTGCCAGCAGCCCTATGGGGGCCGGCTCTGGAAACACCATATATTTT. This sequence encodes CASSPMGAGSGNTIYF. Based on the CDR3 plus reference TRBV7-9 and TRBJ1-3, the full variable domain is DTGVSQNPRHKITKRGQNVTFRCDPISEHNRLYWYRQTLGQGPEFLTYFQNEAQLEKSRLLSDRFSAERPKGSFSTLEIQRTEQGDSAMYLCASSPMGAGSGNTIYFGEGSWLTVV.

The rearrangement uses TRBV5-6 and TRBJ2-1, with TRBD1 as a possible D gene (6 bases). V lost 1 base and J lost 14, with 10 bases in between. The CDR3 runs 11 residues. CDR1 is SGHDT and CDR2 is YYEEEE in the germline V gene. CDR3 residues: CASSLRTVEFF. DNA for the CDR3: TGTGCCAGCAGCTTGCGGACAGTGGAGTTCTTC.

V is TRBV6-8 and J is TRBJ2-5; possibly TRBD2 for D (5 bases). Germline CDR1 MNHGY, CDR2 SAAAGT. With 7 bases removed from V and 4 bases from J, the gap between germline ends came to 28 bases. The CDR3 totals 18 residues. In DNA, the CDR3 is TGTGCCAGCATGATTTCATCGGGGAGAGGGTCCCTTGGAGAGACCCAGTACTTC. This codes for CASMISSGRGSLGETQYF.

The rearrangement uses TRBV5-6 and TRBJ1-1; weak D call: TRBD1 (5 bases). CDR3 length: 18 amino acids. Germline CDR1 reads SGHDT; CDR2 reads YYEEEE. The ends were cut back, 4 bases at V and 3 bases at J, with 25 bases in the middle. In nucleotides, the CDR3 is TGTGCCAGCAGCCAGGCCCGGCTGTTTGATCTGGGGGACACTGAAGCTTTCTTT. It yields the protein CASSQARLFDLGDTEAFF.

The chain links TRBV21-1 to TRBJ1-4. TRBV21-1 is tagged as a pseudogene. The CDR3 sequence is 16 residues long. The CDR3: CASSKGRRGFFEKLFF. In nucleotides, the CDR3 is TGTGCCAGCAGCAAAGGCAGACGGGGGTTTTTTGAAAAACTGTTTTTT.

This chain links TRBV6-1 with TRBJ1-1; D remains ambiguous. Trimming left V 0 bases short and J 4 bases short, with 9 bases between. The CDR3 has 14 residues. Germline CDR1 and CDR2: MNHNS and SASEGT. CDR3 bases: TGTGCCAGCAGTGAAGCGTACGGTGGCACTGAAGCTTTCTTT. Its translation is CASSEAYGGTEAFF.

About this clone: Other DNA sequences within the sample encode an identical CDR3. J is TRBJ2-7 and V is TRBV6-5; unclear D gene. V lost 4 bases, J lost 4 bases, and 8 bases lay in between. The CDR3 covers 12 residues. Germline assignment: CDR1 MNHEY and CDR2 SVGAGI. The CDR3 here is CASSSGAYEQYF. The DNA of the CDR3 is TGTGCCAGCAGTTCCGGCGCTTACGAGCAGTACTTC.